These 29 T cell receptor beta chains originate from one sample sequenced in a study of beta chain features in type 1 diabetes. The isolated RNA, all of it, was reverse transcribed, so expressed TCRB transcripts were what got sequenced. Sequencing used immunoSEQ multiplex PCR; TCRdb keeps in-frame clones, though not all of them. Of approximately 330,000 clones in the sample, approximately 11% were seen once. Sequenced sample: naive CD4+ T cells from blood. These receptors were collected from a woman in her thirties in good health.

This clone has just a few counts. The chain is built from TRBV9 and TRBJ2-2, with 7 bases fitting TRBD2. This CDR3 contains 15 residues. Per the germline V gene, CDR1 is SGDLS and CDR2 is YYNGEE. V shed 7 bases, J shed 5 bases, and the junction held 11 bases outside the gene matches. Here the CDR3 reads CASRLSGLETGELFF. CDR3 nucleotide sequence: TGTGCCAGCCGACTTAGCGGGCTTGAGACCGGGGAGCTGTTTTTT.

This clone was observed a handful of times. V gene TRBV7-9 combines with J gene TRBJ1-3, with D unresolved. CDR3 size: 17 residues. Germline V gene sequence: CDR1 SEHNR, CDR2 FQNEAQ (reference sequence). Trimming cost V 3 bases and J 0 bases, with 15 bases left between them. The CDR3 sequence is CASSFSAGGSSGNTIYF. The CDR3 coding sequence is TGTGCCAGCAGCTTCTCGGCCGGAGGAAGCTCTGGAAACACCATATATTTT.

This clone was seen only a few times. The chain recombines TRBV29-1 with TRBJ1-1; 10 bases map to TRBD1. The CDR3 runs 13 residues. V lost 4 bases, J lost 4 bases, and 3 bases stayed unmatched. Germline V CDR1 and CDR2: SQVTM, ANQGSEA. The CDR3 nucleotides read TGCAGCGTTGGTGACAGGGGGCCCACTGAAGCTTTCTTT. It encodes CSVGDRGPTEAFF.

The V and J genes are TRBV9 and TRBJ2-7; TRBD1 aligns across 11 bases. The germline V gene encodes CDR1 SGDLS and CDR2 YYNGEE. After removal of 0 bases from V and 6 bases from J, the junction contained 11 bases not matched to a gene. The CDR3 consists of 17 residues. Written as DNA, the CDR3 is TGTGCCAGCAGCGTAGCAGAGGACAGGGGGCGTCTTGGCGAGCAGTACTTC. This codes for CASSVAEDRGRLGEQYF.

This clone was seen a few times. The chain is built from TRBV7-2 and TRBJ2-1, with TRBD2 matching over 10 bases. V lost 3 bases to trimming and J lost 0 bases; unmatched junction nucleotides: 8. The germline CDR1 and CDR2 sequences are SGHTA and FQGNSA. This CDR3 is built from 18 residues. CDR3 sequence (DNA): TGTGCCAGCAGCTTTTGGACTAGCGGAACCAGCTCCTACAATGAGCAGTTCTTC. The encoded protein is CASSFWTSGTSSYNEQFF.

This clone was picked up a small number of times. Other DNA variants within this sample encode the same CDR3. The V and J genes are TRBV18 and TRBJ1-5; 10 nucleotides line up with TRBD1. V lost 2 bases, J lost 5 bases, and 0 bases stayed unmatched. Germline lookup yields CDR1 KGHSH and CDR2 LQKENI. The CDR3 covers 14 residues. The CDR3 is CASSPGQGDQPQHF. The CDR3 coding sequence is TGTGCCAGCTCACCAGGACAGGGGGATCAGCCCCAGCATTTT.

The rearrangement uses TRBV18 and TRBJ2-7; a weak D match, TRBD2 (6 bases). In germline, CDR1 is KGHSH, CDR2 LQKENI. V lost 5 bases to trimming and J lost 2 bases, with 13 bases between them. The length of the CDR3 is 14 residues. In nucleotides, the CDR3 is TGTGCCAGCTCAACTAGCAGGAGAACCTACGAGCAGTACTTC. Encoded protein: CASSTSRRTYEQYF.

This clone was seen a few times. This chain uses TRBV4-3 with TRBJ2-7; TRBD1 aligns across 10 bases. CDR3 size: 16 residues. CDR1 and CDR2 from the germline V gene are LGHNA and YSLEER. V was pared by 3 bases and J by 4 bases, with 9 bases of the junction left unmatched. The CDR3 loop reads CASSQGPPDRGYEQYF. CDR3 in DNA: TGCGCCAGCAGCCAGGGGCCCCCGGACAGGGGGTACGAGCAGTACTTC.

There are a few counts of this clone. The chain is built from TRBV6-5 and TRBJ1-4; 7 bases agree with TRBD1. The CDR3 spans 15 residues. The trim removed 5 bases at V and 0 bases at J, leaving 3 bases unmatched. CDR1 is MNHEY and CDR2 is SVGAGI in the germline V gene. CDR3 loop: CASSIGQATNEKLFF. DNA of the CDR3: TGTGCCAGCAGTATCGGACAGGCAACTAATGAAAAACTGTTTTTT.

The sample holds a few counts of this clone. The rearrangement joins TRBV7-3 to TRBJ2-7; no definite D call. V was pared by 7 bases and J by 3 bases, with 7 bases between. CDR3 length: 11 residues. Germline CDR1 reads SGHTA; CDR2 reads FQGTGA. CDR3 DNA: TGTGCCAGCATCCAGGACTACGAGCAGTACTTC. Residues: CASIQDYEQYF.

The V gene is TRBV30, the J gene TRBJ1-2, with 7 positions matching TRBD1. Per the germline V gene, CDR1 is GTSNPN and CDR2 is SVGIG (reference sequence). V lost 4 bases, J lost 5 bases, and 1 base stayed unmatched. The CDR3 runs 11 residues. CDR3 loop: CAWNRGYGYTF. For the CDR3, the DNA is TGTGCCTGGAACAGGGGATATGGCTACACCTTC.

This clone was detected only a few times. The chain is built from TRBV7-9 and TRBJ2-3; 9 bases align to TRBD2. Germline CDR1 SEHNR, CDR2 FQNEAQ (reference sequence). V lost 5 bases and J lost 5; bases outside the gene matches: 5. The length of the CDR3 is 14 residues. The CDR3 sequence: CASSRGLARDTQYF. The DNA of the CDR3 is TGTGCCAGCAGCCGGGGACTAGCCAGAGATACGCAGTATTTT.

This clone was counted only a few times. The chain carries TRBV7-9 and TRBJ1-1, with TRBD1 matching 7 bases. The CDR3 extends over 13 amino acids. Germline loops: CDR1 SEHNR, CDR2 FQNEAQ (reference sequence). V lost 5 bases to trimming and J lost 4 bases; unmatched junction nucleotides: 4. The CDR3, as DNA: TGTGCCAGCAGCGCAGACAGGGTCACTGAAGCTTTCTTT. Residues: CASSADRVTEAFF.

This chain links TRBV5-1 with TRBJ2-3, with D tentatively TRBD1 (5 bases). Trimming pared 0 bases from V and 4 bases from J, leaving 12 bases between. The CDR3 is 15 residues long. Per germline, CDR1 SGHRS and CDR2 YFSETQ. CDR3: CASSLAWGTADTQYF. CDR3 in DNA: TGCGCCAGCAGCTTGGCTTGGGGCACGGCAGATACGCAGTATTTT.

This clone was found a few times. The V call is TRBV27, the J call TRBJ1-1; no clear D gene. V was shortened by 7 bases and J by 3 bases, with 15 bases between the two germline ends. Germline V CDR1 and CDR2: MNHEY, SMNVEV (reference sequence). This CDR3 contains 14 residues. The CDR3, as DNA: TGTGCCAGCAACAACCGGGGTAGGGACACTGAAGCTTTCTTT. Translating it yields CASNNRGRDTEAFF.

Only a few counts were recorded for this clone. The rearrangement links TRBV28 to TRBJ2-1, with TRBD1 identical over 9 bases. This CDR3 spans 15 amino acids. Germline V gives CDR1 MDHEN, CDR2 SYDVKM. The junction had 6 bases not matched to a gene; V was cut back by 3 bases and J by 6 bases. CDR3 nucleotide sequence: TGTGCCAGCAGTTTGCCCGGACAGGGGCGCAATGAGCAGTTCTTC. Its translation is CASSLPGQGRNEQFF. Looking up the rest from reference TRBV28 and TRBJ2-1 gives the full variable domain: DVKVTQSSRYLVKRTGEKVFLECVQDMDHENMFWYRQDPGLGLRLIYFSYDVKMKEKGDIPEGYSVSREKKERFSLILESASTNQTSMYLCASSLPGQGRNEQFFGPGTRLTVL.

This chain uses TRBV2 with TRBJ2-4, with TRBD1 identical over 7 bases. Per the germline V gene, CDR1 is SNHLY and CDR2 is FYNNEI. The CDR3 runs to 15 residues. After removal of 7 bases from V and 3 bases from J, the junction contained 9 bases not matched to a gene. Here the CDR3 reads CASMASGQVKNIQYF. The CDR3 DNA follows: TGTGCCAGCATGGCCTCCGGACAGGTCAAAAACATTCAGTACTTC.

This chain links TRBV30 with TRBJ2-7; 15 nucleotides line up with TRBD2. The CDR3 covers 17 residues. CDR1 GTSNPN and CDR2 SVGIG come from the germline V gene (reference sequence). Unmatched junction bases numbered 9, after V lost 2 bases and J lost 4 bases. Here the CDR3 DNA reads TGTGCCTGGAGTTTTGGATGGACTAGCGGGAGGGCGTACGAGCAGTACTTC. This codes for CAWSFGWTSGRAYEQYF. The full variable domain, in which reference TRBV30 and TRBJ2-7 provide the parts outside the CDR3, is SQTIHQWPATLVQPVGSPLSLECTVEGTSNPNLYWYRQAAGRGLQLLFYSVGIGQISSEVPQNLSASRPQDRQFILSSKKLLLSDSGFYLCAWSFGWTSGRAYEQYFGPGTRLTVT.

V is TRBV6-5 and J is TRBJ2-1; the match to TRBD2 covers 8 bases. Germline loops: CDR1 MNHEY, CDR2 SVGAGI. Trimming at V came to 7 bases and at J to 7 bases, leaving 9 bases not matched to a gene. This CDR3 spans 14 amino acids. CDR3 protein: CASNRAGVRNEQFF. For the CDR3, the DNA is TGTGCCAGCAATAGAGCGGGAGTTCGGAATGAGCAGTTCTTC.

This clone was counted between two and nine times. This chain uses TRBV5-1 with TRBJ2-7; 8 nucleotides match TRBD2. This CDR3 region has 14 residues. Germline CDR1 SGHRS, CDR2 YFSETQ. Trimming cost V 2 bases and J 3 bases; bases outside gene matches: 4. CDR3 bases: TGCGCCAGCAGCTTAGCGGGAGCCTACTACGAGCAGTACTTC. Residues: CASSLAGAYYEQYF.

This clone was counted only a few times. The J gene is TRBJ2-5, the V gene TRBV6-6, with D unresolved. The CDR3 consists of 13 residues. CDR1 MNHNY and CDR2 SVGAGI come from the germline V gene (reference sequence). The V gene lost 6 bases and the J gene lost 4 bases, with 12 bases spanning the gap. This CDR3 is CASRGGPGETQYF. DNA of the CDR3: TGTGCCAGCAGAGGTGGGCCCGGAGAGACCCAGTACTTC.

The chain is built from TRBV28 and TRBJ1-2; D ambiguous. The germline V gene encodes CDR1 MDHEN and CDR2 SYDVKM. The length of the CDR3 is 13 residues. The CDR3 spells CAADGDFPYGYTF. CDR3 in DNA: TGTGCTGCGGACGGGGATTTCCCCTATGGCTACACCTTC.

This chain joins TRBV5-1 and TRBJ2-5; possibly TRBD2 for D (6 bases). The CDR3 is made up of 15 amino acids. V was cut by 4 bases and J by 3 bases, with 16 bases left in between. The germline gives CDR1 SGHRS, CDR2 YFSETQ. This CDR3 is CASSLGDGREETQYF. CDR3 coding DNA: TGCGCCAGCAGCCTGGGGGACGGGAGAGAAGAGACCCAGTACTTC. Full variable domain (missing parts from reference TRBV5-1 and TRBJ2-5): KAGVTQTPRYLIKTRGQQVTLSCSPISGHRSVSWYQQTPGQGLQFLFEYFSETQRNKGNFPGRFSGRQFSNSRSEMNVSTLELGDSALYLCASSLGDGREETQYFGPGTRLLVL.

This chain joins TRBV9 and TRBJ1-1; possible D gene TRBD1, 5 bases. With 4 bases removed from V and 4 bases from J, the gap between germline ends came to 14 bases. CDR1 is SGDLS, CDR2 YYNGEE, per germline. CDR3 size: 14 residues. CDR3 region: CASSFGGSGTEAFF. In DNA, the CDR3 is TGTGCCAGCAGCTTCGGGGGATCAGGCACTGAAGCTTTCTTT.

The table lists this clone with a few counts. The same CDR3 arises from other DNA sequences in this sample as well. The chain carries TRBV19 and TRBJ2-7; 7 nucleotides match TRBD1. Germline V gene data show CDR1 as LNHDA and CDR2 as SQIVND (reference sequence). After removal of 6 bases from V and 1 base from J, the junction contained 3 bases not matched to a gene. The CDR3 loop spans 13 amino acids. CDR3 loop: CASSRDRSYEQYF. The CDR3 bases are TGTGCCAGTAGCAGGGACAGATCCTACGAGCAGTACTTC.

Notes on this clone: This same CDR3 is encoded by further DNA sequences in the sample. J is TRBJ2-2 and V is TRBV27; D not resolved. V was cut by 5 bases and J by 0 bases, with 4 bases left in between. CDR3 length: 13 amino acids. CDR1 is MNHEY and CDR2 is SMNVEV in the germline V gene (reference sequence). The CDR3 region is CASSPANTGELFF. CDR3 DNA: TGTGCCAGCAGTCCCGCGAACACCGGGGAGCTGTTTTTT.

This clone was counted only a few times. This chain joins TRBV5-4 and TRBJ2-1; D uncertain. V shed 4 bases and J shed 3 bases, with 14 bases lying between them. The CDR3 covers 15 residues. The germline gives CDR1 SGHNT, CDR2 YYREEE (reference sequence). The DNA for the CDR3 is TGTGCCAGCAGCCAAGATGAACAGTACTACAATGAGCAGTTCTTC. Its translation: CASSQDEQYYNEQFF.

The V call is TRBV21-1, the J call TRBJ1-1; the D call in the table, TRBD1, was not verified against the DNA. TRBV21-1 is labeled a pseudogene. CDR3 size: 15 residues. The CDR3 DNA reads TGTGCCAGCAGCAAAAGAACAGGGAATGACACTGAAGCTTTCTTT. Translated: CASSKRTGNDTEAFF.

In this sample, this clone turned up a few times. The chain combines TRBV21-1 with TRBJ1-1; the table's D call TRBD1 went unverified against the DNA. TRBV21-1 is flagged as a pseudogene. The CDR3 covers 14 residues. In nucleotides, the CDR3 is TGTGCCAGCAGCAAATTAGGGGTTAGGACTGAAGCTTTCTTT. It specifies CASSKLGVRTEAFF.